This TCR beta chain derives from a study of blood T cell repertoires in COVID-19. The overall study: Nucleic acid was either cDNA or gDNA, and it came from T cells, B-cell-depleted T cells, or PBMCs.

Germline values: CDR1 MGHRA, CDR2 YSYEKL. V lost 0 bases and J 4 bases, leaving 12 bases between the germline ends. The CDR3 runs 15 residues. As originally analysed: Reference gene primer amplification in the assay estimated nucleated cell counts. Sequencing used immunoSEQ multiplex PCR; TCRdb keeps in-frame clones, though not all of them. V and J calls and clone size are copied from that table; D and trimming were computed from the DNA. In the table there are 85,000 to 95,000 clones, roughly 78% of which are singletons. This sequence originates from an elderly woman with acute or convalescent COVID-19. Material for sequencing was peripheral blood. V and J are TRBV4-1 and TRBJ2-5, with a possible D match to TRBD2 (5 bases). The CDR3 protein is CASSQEDFSRETQYF. CDR3 in DNA: TGCGCCAGCAGCCAAGAGGACTTCAGCCGAGAGACCCAGTACTTC.